These T cell receptor beta chains were read from a single sample in a study of PD-1 blockade in classical Hodgkin lymphoma. The repertoire was sequenced with immunoSEQ multiplex PCR; TCRdb's copy has only in-frame clones and lacks some. The sample has 25,000 to 30,000 clones; 78% are singletons. This specimen consisted of peripheral blood mononuclear cells (PBMCs), obtained before the second cycle of nivolumab. The source of these receptors is a human donor with classical Hodgkin lymphoma. Each CDR3 is given with its conserved first and last residue. D genes are given only for firm matches. Clone size, where shown, is once, few, many, or a class for clones that have expanded.

abundance	d_gene	j_gene	v_gene	CDR3aa	CDR3nt
NA	TRBD2	TRBJ2-5	TRBV5-8	CATKRLAGETQYF	TGTGCCACCAAACGACTAGCGGGAGAGACCCAGTACTTC
NA	NA	TRBJ1-1	TRBV4-3	CASSQVPAENTEAFF	TGCGCCAGCAGCCAAGTTCCTGCAGAGAACACTGAAGCTTTCTTT
NA	NA	TRBJ1-1	TRBV7-2	CASSEGVNTEAFF	TGTGCCAGCAGCGAGGGGGTAAACACTGAAGCTTTCTTT
NA	TRBD1	TRBJ1-5	TRBV27	CASSLGQGVGPQHF	TGTGCCAGCAGTTTAGGACAGGGTGTGGGGCCCCAGCATTTT
once	NA	TRBJ2-7	TRBV7-2	CASSLVIATPREQYF	TGTGCCAGCAGCTTAGTAATAGCAACCCCTCGCGAGCAGTACTTC
once	NA	TRBJ1-2	TRBV9	CASSVDPIPGGGRGYTF	TGTGCCAGCAGCGTCGACCCTATACCCGGGGGGGGGCGAGGCTACACCTTC
few	NA	TRBJ2-7	TRBV14	CASSLLGREEQYF	TGTGCCAGCAGCCTCCTGGGCCGAGAAGAGCAGTACTTC
NA	NA	TRBJ2-7	TRBV7-9	CASSFENRVYEQYF	TGTGCCAGCAGCTTCGAAAACAGGGTCTACGAGCAGTACTTC
few	TRBD2	TRBJ2-5	TRBV11-3	CASSLVWEGPQETQYF	TGTGCCAGCAGCTTAGTATGGGAGGGTCCCCAAGAGACCCAGTACTTC
NA	TRBD1	TRBJ2-7	TRBV2	CASSPGGGQSSYEQYF	TGTGCCAGCAGCCCGGGTGGGGGACAGAGCTCCTACGAGCAGTACTTC
NA	NA	TRBJ2-5	TRBV7-2	CASGLRLRETQYF	TGTGCCAGCGGATTACGGTTACGGGAGACCCAGTACTTC
NA	TRBD1	TRBJ2-2	TRBV5-1	CASSLGGTASNTGELFF	TGCGCCAGCAGCTTGGGGGGGACAGCTTCGAACACCGGGGAGCTGTTTTTT
once	TRBD1	TRBJ1-1	TRBV14	CASSQGARTGVEAFF	TGTGCCAGCAGCCAAGGTGCCCGGACAGGGGTAGAAGCTTTCTTT
NA	NA	TRBJ1-5	TRBV6-5	CASSPTFRQPQHF	TGTGCCAGCAGCCCCACTTTTCGTCAGCCCCAGCATTTT
once	TRBD1	TRBJ1-4	TRBV2	CASSLTGGSNEKLFF	TGTGCCAGCAGTTTAACAGGGGGGTCTAATGAAAAACTGTTTTTT
NA	NA	TRBJ1-1	TRBV6-6	CASSYIYRNTEAFF	TGTGCCAGCAGCTATATATACAGGAACACTGAAGCTTTCTTT
NA	TRBD2	TRBJ2-3	TRBV6-1	CASSDPGLAGSFDTQYF	TGTGCCAGCAGTGATCCCGGATTAGCGGGGTCCTTTGATACGCAGTATTTT
NA	TRBD1	TRBJ1-5	TRBV19	CASSIGESGGQHF	TGTGCCAGTAGTATAGGGGAATCAGGGGGCCAGCATTTT
NA	NA	TRBJ1-1	TRBV5-6	CASSLVGFPTNTEAFF	TGTGCCAGCAGCTTGGTAGGGTTCCCAACAAATACTGAAGCTTTCTTT
NA	NA	TRBJ1-5	TRBV19	CASSSQAYQPQHF	TGTGCCAGTAGTTCTCAGGCCTATCAGCCCCAGCATTTT
NA	TRBD1	TRBJ1-4	TRBV11-3	CASGLQGTHEKLFF	TGTGCCAGCGGCCTACAGGGGACCCATGAAAAACTGTTTTTT
NA	NA	TRBJ1-2	TRBV7-3	CASSLNGGGGYTF	TGTGCCAGCAGCTTAAACGGGGGCGGTGGCTACACCTTC
NA	TRBD1	TRBJ2-2	TRBV6-6	CASRSGQLTGELFF	TGTGCCAGCAGATCGGGACAGCTCACCGGGGAGCTGTTTTTT
NA	TRBD1	TRBJ2-2	TRBV10-3	CAITGTGGTNGELFF	TGTGCCATCACCGGGACAGGGGGAACGAACGGGGAGCTGTTTTTT
NA	NA	TRBJ2-2	TRBV7-9	CASSPGALEDTGELFF	TGTGCCAGCAGCCCGGGGGCCCTTGAGGACACCGGGGAGCTGTTTTTT
NA	TRBD1	TRBJ1-5	TRBV19	CAIGTALNQPQHF	TGTGCCATCGGGACAGCCCTCAATCAGCCCCAGCATTTT